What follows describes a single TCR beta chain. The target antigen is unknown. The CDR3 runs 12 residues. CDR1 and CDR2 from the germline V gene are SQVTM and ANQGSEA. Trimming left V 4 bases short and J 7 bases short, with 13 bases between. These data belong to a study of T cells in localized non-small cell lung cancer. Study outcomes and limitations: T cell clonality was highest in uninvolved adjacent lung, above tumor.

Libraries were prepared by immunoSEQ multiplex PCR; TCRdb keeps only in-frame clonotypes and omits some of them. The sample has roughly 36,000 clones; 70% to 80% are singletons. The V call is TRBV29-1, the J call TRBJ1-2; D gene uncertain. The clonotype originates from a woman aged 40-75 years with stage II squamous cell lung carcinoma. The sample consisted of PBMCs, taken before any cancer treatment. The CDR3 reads CSVASPWGGYTF. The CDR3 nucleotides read TGCAGCGTTGCTAGCCCTTGGGGTGGCTACACCTTC.